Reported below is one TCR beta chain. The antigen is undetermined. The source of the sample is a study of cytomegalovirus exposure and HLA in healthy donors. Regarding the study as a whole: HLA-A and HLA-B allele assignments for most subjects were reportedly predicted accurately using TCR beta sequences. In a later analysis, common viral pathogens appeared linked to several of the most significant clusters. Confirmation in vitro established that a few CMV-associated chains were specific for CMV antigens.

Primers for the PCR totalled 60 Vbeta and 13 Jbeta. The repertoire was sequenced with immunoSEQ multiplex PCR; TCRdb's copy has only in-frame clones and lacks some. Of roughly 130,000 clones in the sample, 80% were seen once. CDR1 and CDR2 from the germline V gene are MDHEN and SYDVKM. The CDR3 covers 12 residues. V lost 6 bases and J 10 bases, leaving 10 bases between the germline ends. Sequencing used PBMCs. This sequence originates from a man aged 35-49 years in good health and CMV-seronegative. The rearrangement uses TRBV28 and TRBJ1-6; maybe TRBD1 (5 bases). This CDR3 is CASSPGGSPLHF. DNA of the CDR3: TGTGCCAGCAGCCCTGGGGGGTCACCCCTCCACTTT. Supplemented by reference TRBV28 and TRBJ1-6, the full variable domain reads DVKVTQSSRYLVKRTGEKVFLECVQDMDHENMFWYRQDPGLGLRLIYFSYDVKMKEKGDIPEGYSVSREKKERFSLILESASTNQTSMYLCASSPGGSPLHFGNGTRLTVT.